A single sample gave rise to the 17 T cell receptor beta chains below, sequenced in a study of response to subunit inactivated influenza vaccine. TCRdb re-derived calls from the RT-PCR reads in MiXCR, one entry per CDR3 protein. The data show some 600,000 distinct CDR3 sequences, 11% to 15% seen once. The specimen comprised PBMCs from blood, sampled less than 15 days before vaccination. Receptor source: a man aged 45 to 65 who received an inactivated influenza vaccine.

This clonotype came up many times. The chain combines TRBV5-1 with TRBJ2-1, with 9 nucleotides matching TRBD2. Germline values: CDR1 SGHRS, CDR2 YFSETQ. The CDR3 has 16 residues. V was clipped by 4 bases and J by 7 bases; unmatched bases: 12. CDR3 loop: CASSPGGRGGRNEQFF. The CDR3 DNA reads TGCGCCAGCAGCCCCGGTGGGCGGGGGGGCCGGAATGAGCAGTTCTTC.

This clonotype appeared a few times. J is TRBJ2-1 and V is TRBV11-1, with D uncertain. The length of the CDR3 is 12 residues. V lost 2 bases, J lost 10 bases, and 9 bases lay in between. In germline, CDR1 is SGHAT, CDR2 FQDESV (reference sequence). The CDR3 loop is CASSLRWREQFF. The CDR3 nucleotides read TGTGCCAGCAGCTTACGATGGCGGGAGCAGTTCTTC.

V usage is TRBV3-1 and J usage is TRBJ2-5; either TRBD1 or TRBD2 may fit D (6 bases each). Germline CDR1 reads LGHDT; CDR2 reads YNNKEL (reference sequence). The CDR3 is 17 amino acids. Trimming cost V 4 bases and J 2 bases, with 20 bases left between them. The CDR3 is CASSRVRGDIRQETQYF. As DNA, the CDR3 is TGTGCCAGCAGCCGCGTAAGGGGGGACATACGACAAGAGACCCAGTACTTC.

The chain employs TRBV6-2 or TRBV6-3 and TRBJ2-1, with 8 bases lining up with TRBD2. The CDR3 has 13 amino acids. V shed 2 bases, J shed 10 bases, and the junction held 4 bases outside the gene matches. Germline loops: CDR1 MNHEY, CDR2 SVGEGT. The DNA of the CDR3 is TGTGCCAGCAGTTACGACGGGGGGGGGGAGCAGTTCTTC. Translating gives CASSYDGGGEQFF.

V gene TRBV3-1 combines with J gene TRBJ1-6; D not resolved. CDR1 is LGHDT and CDR2 is YNNKEL in the germline V gene (reference sequence). Trimming took 1 base from V and 11 from J, leaving 12 bases between them. The CDR3 is 14 residues long. The CDR3 loop reads CASSQVDLGTPLHF. The CDR3 DNA reads as TGTGCCAGCAGCCAAGTCGACCTGGGGACACCCCTCCACTTT.

The DNA of the CDR3 is TGTGCCAGCAGTTTTATCTTACCGGGTTGGGACCGAAACACTGAAGCTTTCTTT. Translation: CASSFILPGWDRNTEAFF. J is TRBJ1-1 and V is TRBV28, with D possibly matching TRBD1 (5 bases). CDR3 size: 18 residues. Per germline, CDR1 MDHEN and CDR2 SYDVKM. V lost 3 bases to trimming and J lost 2 bases, with 22 bases between them.

Regarding this clonotype: A read error may be the cause here, since a much bigger clone is one base away. The rearrangement links TRBV20-1 to TRBJ2-5; D remains unclear. V lost 6 bases and J lost 5, with 16 bases in between. The CDR3 is made up of 13 amino acids. Per germline, CDR1 DFQATT and CDR2 SNEGSKA (reference sequence). The CDR3 DNA reads TGCAGTGCAAAGGTCAGCAGGTCGGAGACCCAGTACTTC. Translation gives CSAKVSRSETQYF.

This clonotype was seen more than once but under ten times. The gene calls are TRBV3-1 and TRBJ2-7; D unresolved. The V gene lost 1 base and the J gene lost 8 bases, with 6 bases spanning the gap. Germline CDR1 reads LGHDT; CDR2 reads YNNKEL (reference sequence). There are 11 residues in the CDR3. CDR3 DNA: TGTGCCAGCAGCCAAGGAGATAAGCAGTACTTC. As protein: CASSQGDKQYF.

The gene calls are TRBV29-1 and TRBJ2-1; D possibly corresponds to TRBD2 (6 bases). V lost 0 bases to trimming and J lost 5 bases, with 11 bases between them. CDR3 size: 14 residues. The germline V gene encodes CDR1 SQVTM and CDR2 ANQGSEA. The CDR3 DNA sequence: TGCAGCGTTGAAGATGTAGGCGGGAACAATGAGCAGTTCTTC. Translated, it gives CSVEDVGGNNEQFF.

There are a few counts of this clonotype. The chain joins TRBV29-1 to TRBJ2-1; 13 bases fit TRBD2. The J segment lost 8 bases and the V segment lost 6 bases, leaving 7 bases of the junction unmatched. Germline loops: CDR1 SQVTM, CDR2 ANQGSEA. The CDR3 sequence is 14 residues long. DNA of the CDR3: TGCAGCGTCCTACTAGCGGGAGGGTGGGATGAGCAGTTCTTC. Its translation: CSVLLAGGWDEQFF.

As concerns this clonotype: One junction end disagrees with the germline gene, perhaps due to a read error. The genes are TRBV20-1 and TRBJ2-3; D is perhaps TRBD1 or TRBD2 (5 bases each). Germline V gives CDR1 DFQATT, CDR2 SNEGSKA (reference sequence). The CDR3 contains 17 residues. CDR3 sequence: CCARDFEGLGGTDTQYF. In DNA form, the CDR3 reads TGCTGTGCTAGAGATTTCGAGGGGCTAGGTGGCACAGATACGCAGTATTTT.

This clonotype was counted only a few times. J is TRBJ2-1 and V is TRBV20-1; possible D gene TRBD2, 6 bases. CDR1 and CDR2 from the germline V gene are DFQATT and SNEGSKA (reference sequence). The CDR3 has 13 residues. V was clipped by 3 bases and J by 2 bases, with 8 bases between them. In DNA, the CDR3 is TGCAGTGCTAGGGAGGGCCCCTACAATGAGCAGTTCTTC. Translation: CSAREGPYNEQFF.

This clonotype was counted many times. The rearrangement joins TRBV28 to TRBJ2-7; D may match TRBD1 or TRBD2 (8 bases each). CDR3 length equals 15 residues. V shed 6 bases and J shed 6 bases, with 21 bases lying between them. The germline V gene has CDR1 MDHEN and CDR2 SYDVKM. The CDR3 DNA is TGTGCCAGCAGCATCGGGGGGGGGACAGGTCCCGAGCAGTACTTC. Translated: CASSIGGGTGPEQYF.

The J gene is TRBJ2-3, the V gene TRBV28; possibly TRBD2 for D (5 bases). There are 15 residues in the CDR3. Germline V gene data show CDR1 as MDHEN and CDR2 as SYDVKM. V shed 5 bases and J shed 2 bases, with 14 bases lying between them. In DNA form, the CDR3 reads TGTGCCAGCAGTCCCGGGCGGGCAGTCACAGATACGCAGTATTTT. It specifies CASSPGRAVTDTQYF.

This clonotype was counted only a few times. The chain combines TRBV5-1 with TRBJ2-7, with 11 nucleotides matching TRBD1. This CDR3 is 14 amino acids long. The V gene end was trimmed by 3 bases and the J gene end by 5 bases; junction bases not matched to a gene: 4. Germline lookup yields CDR1 SGHRS and CDR2 YFSETQ. CDR3 coding DNA: TGCGCCAGCAGCTACTGGACAGGGGGCGACGAGCAGTACTTC. Translating gives CASSYWTGGDEQYF.

The chain uses TRBV29-1 and TRBJ2-3, with D tentatively TRBD2 (6 bases). The CDR3 is 13 residues long. Trimming removed 6 bases at V and 2 bases at J, with 12 bases between. From germline, CDR1 is SQVTM and CDR2 ANQGSEA. CDR3 DNA sequence: TGCAGCGTCGCAAGCGGGCCCACAGATACGCAGTATTTT. This encodes CSVASGPTDTQYF.

This chain links TRBV4-2 with TRBJ1-2; TRBD1 matches at 7 bases. The CDR3 spans 12 residues. Trimming took 4 bases from V and 8 from J; bases not matched to a gene: 4. CDR1 is LGHNA and CDR2 is YNFKEQ in the germline V gene. CDR3 nucleotides: TGTGCCAGCAGCCGAAGACAGGGAGGCTACACCTTC. It translates to CASSRRQGGYTF.